This TCR beta chain originates from a study of early T cells in non-severe SARS-CoV-2 infection. In this sample, this clonotype turned up a few times. TCRdb called the 5' RACE reads again in MiXCR, with one record for every CDR3 protein. In the table there are some 44,000 distinct CDR3 sequences, roughly 6% of which are singletons. Per germline, CDR1 SEHNR and CDR2 FQNEAQ (reference sequence). CDR3 length equals 14 residues. Between the trimmed V and J ends, which lost 5 bases and 1 base, there was a span of 11 bases. This specimen was whole blood, taken at baseline. The source is an adult who was a healthcare worker with PCR-confirmed SARS-CoV-2 infection or an uninfected control (not recorded which). The J gene is TRBJ2-5, the V gene TRBV7-9, with D tentatively TRBD1 or TRBD2 (5 bases each). CDR3 nucleotides: TGTGCCAGCAGCGGGGGACCAACCCAAGAGACCCAGTACTTC. Protein product: CASSGGPTQETQYF.